This entry is about one T cell receptor (beta chain). Construction of TCR beta libraries was accomplished by means of UMI-labeled 5' RACE. TCRdb reprocessed the 5' RACE reads; each CDR3 protein has one entry and no DNA is given. In all, the sample yields around 4,000 distinct CDR3 sequences. This sample is drawn from a study of human CD8 memory T cell subsets. For every subset, the RNA was derived from duplicate vials of approximately 140,000 sorted CD8+ T cells. CDR1 is SEHNR and CDR2 is FQNEAQ in the germline V gene (reference sequence). The CDR3 has 11 residues. This clonotype was obtained from a human donor in good health. The rearrangement joins TRBV7-9 to TRBJ2-1. The sample consisted of CD8+ T cells from PBMCs. The CDR3 is CASSLLHEQFF. Based on the CDR3 plus reference TRBV7-9 and TRBJ2-1, the full variable domain is DTGVSQNPRHKITKRGQNVTFRCDPISEHNRLYWYRQTLGQGPEFLTYFQNEAQLEKSRLLSDRFSAERPKGSFSTLEIQRTEQGDSAMYLCASSLLHEQFFGPGTRLTVL.